A selection of T cell receptor beta chains follows, all from one sample in a study of blood T cell repertoires in COVID-19. Profiled with immunoSEQ multiplex PCR; TCRdb holds only in-frame clones, not every one. The sample carries some 180,000 clones, roughly 80% recorded once. Sequencing was done on a sample of peripheral blood. These receptors all come from a man in his 70s with active or convalescent COVID-19. Both conserved end residues are part of each CDR3. Fields, in order: D gene, J gene, clone size, V gene, CDR3 protein, CDR3 DNA. D genes are given only for firm matches. Clone size is given for some rows only: seen once, a few or many times, or a class if the clone is expanded.

D gene: -
J gene: TRBJ1-2
clone size: -
V gene: TRBV5-6
CDR3 protein: CVTQGTNYGYTF
CDR3 DNA: TGTGTCACACAGGGAACAAACTATGGCTACACCTTC

D gene: -
J gene: TRBJ2-5
clone size: -
V gene: TRBV28
CDR3 protein: CASSFRETQYF
CDR3 DNA: TGTGCCAGCAGTTTTCGTGAGACCCAGTACTTC

D gene: -
J gene: TRBJ1-1
clone size: -
V gene: TRBV28
CDR3 protein: CASSPPQGLGTEAFF
CDR3 DNA: TGTGCCAGCAGTCCCCCACAGGGTCTTGGCACTGAAGCTTTCTTT

D gene: -
J gene: TRBJ1-1
clone size: few
V gene: TRBV5-1
CDR3 protein: CASSLATGGSDTEAFF
CDR3 DNA: TGCGCCAGCAGCTTGGCAACCGGGGGAAGTGACACTGAAGCTTTCTTT

D gene: -
J gene: TRBJ1-3
clone size: -
V gene: TRBV2
CDR3 protein: CASTGSGNTIYF
CDR3 DNA: TGTGCCAGCACAGGATCAGGAAACACCATATATTTT

D gene: TRBD1
J gene: TRBJ1-1
clone size: once
V gene: TRBV6-2/TRBV6-3
CDR3 protein: CASGPAGQGRGGAEAFF
CDR3 DNA: TGTGCCAGCGGCCCTGCGGGACAGGGCCGAGGAGGCGCTGAAGCTTTCTTT

D gene: -
J gene: TRBJ2-2
clone size: -
V gene: TRBV6-2/TRBV6-3
CDR3 protein: CASSFGTGELFF
CDR3 DNA: TGTGCCAGCAGTTTCGGCACCGGGGAGCTGTTTTTT

D gene: TRBD1
J gene: TRBJ1-2
clone size: -
V gene: TRBV11-2
CDR3 protein: CASSLDLQGAVTF
CDR3 DNA: TGTGCCAGCAGCTTAGATCTGCAGGGGGCTGTCACCTTC

D gene: -
J gene: TRBJ2-7
clone size: -
V gene: TRBV11-2
CDR3 protein: CASNKNRGYEQYF
CDR3 DNA: TGTGCCAGCAACAAAAACCGGGGCTACGAGCAGTACTTC

D gene: TRBD2
J gene: TRBJ2-3
clone size: -
V gene: TRBV10-3
CDR3 protein: CAISDRTSGKSNTDTQYF
CDR3 DNA: TGTGCCATCAGTGACCGGACTAGCGGGAAATCTAACACAGATACGCAGTATTTT

D gene: -
J gene: TRBJ2-7
clone size: -
V gene: TRBV20-1
CDR3 protein: CSGFRGGEQYF
CDR3 DNA: TGCAGTGGATTCAGGGGAGGGGAGCAGTACTTC

D gene: -
J gene: TRBJ2-5
clone size: -
V gene: TRBV4-3
CDR3 protein: CASSQVGASGETQYF
CDR3 DNA: TGCGCCAGCAGCCAAGTAGGCGCCTCGGGGGAGACCCAGTACTTC

D gene: TRBD1
J gene: TRBJ1-1
clone size: -
V gene: TRBV6-2/TRBV6-3
CDR3 protein: CASSTRTGLNTEAFF
CDR3 DNA: TGTGCCAGCAGCACCAGGACAGGGCTGAACACTGAAGCTTTCTTT

D gene: TRBD1
J gene: TRBJ1-4
clone size: -
V gene: TRBV11-2
CDR3 protein: CASSSSGTGNEKLFF
CDR3 DNA: TGTGCCAGCAGCTCATCTGGGACAGGCAATGAAAAACTGTTTTTT

D gene: -
J gene: TRBJ1-5
clone size: few
V gene: TRBV15
CDR3 protein: CATSTHTQGIVQPQHF
CDR3 DNA: TGTGCCACCAGCACCCACACGCAGGGGATTGTTCAGCCCCAGCATTTT

D gene: TRBD1
J gene: TRBJ2-3
clone size: -
V gene: TRBV30
CDR3 protein: CAWSKGGPTDTQYF
CDR3 DNA: TGTGCCTGGAGCAAAGGGGGCCCCACAGATACGCAGTATTTT

D gene: -
J gene: TRBJ2-3
clone size: -
V gene: TRBV29-1
CDR3 protein: CSVGAGGDTQYF
CDR3 DNA: TGCAGCGTTGGGGCTGGGGGGGATACGCAGTATTTT

D gene: -
J gene: TRBJ2-5
clone size: -
V gene: TRBV29-1
CDR3 protein: CSVDRPLAPQETQYF
CDR3 DNA: TGCAGCGTTGACAGGCCGCTAGCGCCGCAAGAGACCCAGTACTTC

D gene: -
J gene: TRBJ1-2
clone size: -
V gene: TRBV28
CDR3 protein: CASGGLLGGYTF
CDR3 DNA: TGTGCCAGCGGGGGCCTCCTGGGTGGCTACACCTTC

D gene: -
J gene: TRBJ1-4
clone size: -
V gene: TRBV19
CDR3 protein: CASSAGTHRGEKLFF
CDR3 DNA: TGTGCCAGTAGTGCCGGGACACACCGGGGCGAAAAACTGTTTTTT

D gene: -
J gene: TRBJ1-2
clone size: -
V gene: TRBV6-5
CDR3 protein: CASRAPGGANYGYTF
CDR3 DNA: TGTGCCAGCAGGGCCCCCGGGGGGGCCAACTATGGCTACACCTTC

D gene: -
J gene: TRBJ2-7
clone size: -
V gene: TRBV19
CDR3 protein: CASSIQGRGYEQYF
CDR3 DNA: TGTGCCAGTAGTATACAGGGAAGAGGATACGAGCAGTACTTC

D gene: TRBD1
J gene: TRBJ2-2
clone size: -
V gene: TRBV5-6
CDR3 protein: CASLLIGTGGTGELFF
CDR3 DNA: TGTGCCAGCCTTCTCATCGGGACAGGGGGAACCGGGGAGCTGTTTTTT

D gene: -
J gene: TRBJ1-1
clone size: -
V gene: TRBV18
CDR3 protein: CASSPRVPGGTEAFF
CDR3 DNA: TGTGCCAGCTCACCCCGGGTTCCGGGTGGCACTGAAGCTTTCTTT

D gene: -
J gene: TRBJ1-3
clone size: once
V gene: TRBV5-1
CDR3 protein: CASSLATGGGSGNTIYF
CDR3 DNA: TGCGCCAGCAGCTTGGCCACTGGGGGAGGCTCTGGAAACACCATATATTTT

D gene: -
J gene: TRBJ2-1
clone size: -
V gene: TRBV6-5
CDR3 protein: CASSYSTRMRNEQFF
CDR3 DNA: TGTGCCAGCAGTTACTCCACTAGGATGCGAAATGAGCAGTTCTTC

D gene: TRBD2
J gene: TRBJ2-7
clone size: -
V gene: TRBV19
CDR3 protein: CASSISGTSGVSYEQYF
CDR3 DNA: TGTGCCAGTAGCATCTCGGGGACTAGCGGTGTAAGCTACGAGCAGTACTTC

D gene: TRBD2
J gene: TRBJ2-1
clone size: few
V gene: TRBV18
CDR3 protein: CASSRLGGSSYNEQFF
CDR3 DNA: TGTGCCAGCTCACGTTTGGGGGGGAGCTCCTACAATGAGCAGTTCTTC

D gene: -
J gene: TRBJ1-5
clone size: -
V gene: TRBV16
CDR3 protein: CASSQLGGIGQPQHF
CDR3 DNA: TGTGCCAGCAGCCAATTGGGGGGAATCGGTCAGCCCCAGCATTTT

D gene: TRBD1
J gene: TRBJ2-1
clone size: few
V gene: TRBV18
CDR3 protein: CASSLGQGRYNEQFF
CDR3 DNA: TGTGCCAGCTCACTCGGACAGGGGAGGTACAATGAGCAGTTCTTC

D gene: TRBD2
J gene: TRBJ2-1
clone size: -
V gene: TRBV7-9
CDR3 protein: CASSPRGLAGGNEQFF
CDR3 DNA: TGTGCCAGCAGCCCACGGGGACTAGCGGGAGGCAATGAGCAGTTCTTC

D gene: TRBD2
J gene: TRBJ2-1
clone size: -
V gene: TRBV19
CDR3 protein: CASSMGTSLNEQFF
CDR3 DNA: TGTGCCAGTAGTATGGGGACTAGCCTCAATGAGCAGTTCTTC

D gene: -
J gene: TRBJ2-5
clone size: -
V gene: TRBV7-2
CDR3 protein: CASSLDSGRLQETQYF
CDR3 DNA: TGTGCCAGCAGCTTAGATTCAGGGCGGCTCCAAGAGACCCAGTACTTC

D gene: TRBD1
J gene: TRBJ2-6
clone size: -
V gene: TRBV7-2
CDR3 protein: CASSPTGQSSGANVLTF
CDR3 DNA: TGTGCCAGCAGCCCGACGGGACAGAGCTCTGGGGCCAACGTCCTGACTTTC

D gene: TRBD2
J gene: TRBJ2-1
clone size: once
V gene: TRBV27
CDR3 protein: CASSRRGGPSAGGALNEQFF
CDR3 DNA: TGTGCCAGCAGTCGCCGGGGGGGGCCGAGCGCGGGAGGGGCACTGAATGAGCAGTTCTTC

D gene: -
J gene: TRBJ2-2
clone size: few
V gene: TRBV7-9
CDR3 protein: CASSRPRGGELFF
CDR3 DNA: TGTGCCAGCAGCCGCCCCCGGGGCGGGGAGCTGTTTTTT

D gene: -
J gene: TRBJ2-5
clone size: -
V gene: TRBV28
CDR3 protein: CASRPTGRGETQYF
CDR3 DNA: TGTGCCAGCAGACCGACAGGCCGAGGGGAGACCCAGTACTTC

D gene: TRBD2
J gene: TRBJ2-7
clone size: -
V gene: TRBV6-1
CDR3 protein: CASSEPGTSGTYEQYF
CDR3 DNA: TGTGCCAGCAGTGAACCCGGGACTAGCGGGACCTACGAGCAGTACTTC

D gene: -
J gene: TRBJ1-1
clone size: -
V gene: TRBV5-1
CDR3 protein: CASSLVDRGSWTEAFF
CDR3 DNA: TGCGCCAGCAGCTTGGTAGATCGGGGGTCGTGGACTGAAGCTTTCTTT

D gene: -
J gene: TRBJ1-4
clone size: -
V gene: TRBV28
CDR3 protein: CASIQWGRNEKLFF
CDR3 DNA: TGTGCCAGCATCCAATGGGGGAGGAATGAAAAACTGTTTTTT

D gene: -
J gene: TRBJ1-1
clone size: -
V gene: TRBV19
CDR3 protein: CASSNEGVGTEAFF
CDR3 DNA: TGTGCCAGTAGTAACGAGGGAGTAGGCACTGAAGCTTTCTTT

D gene: -
J gene: TRBJ1-1
clone size: -
V gene: TRBV27
CDR3 protein: CASSFQGLDTEAFF
CDR3 DNA: TGTGCCAGCAGTTTTCAGGGTCTGGACACTGAAGCTTTCTTT

D gene: TRBD1
J gene: TRBJ1-1
clone size: -
V gene: TRBV10-1
CDR3 protein: CASSDSGQGARGTEAFF
CDR3 DNA: TGCGCCAGCAGTGATTCGGGACAGGGGGCGAGGGGCACTGAAGCTTTCTTT

D gene: -
J gene: TRBJ1-1
clone size: -
V gene: TRBV19
CDR3 protein: CASSREMNTEAFF
CDR3 DNA: TGTGCCAGTAGTAGGGAGATGAACACTGAAGCTTTCTTT

D gene: TRBD1
J gene: TRBJ1-2
clone size: -
V gene: TRBV5-6
CDR3 protein: CASSFGDRRNYGYTF
CDR3 DNA: TGTGCCAGCAGCTTCGGGGACAGAAGAAACTATGGCTACACCTTC

D gene: TRBD2
J gene: TRBJ2-3
clone size: -
V gene: TRBV7-9
CDR3 protein: CASSLVLAGIADTQYF
CDR3 DNA: TGTGCCAGCAGCTTAGTCCTAGCGGGAATCGCAGATACGCAGTATTTT

D gene: TRBD2
J gene: TRBJ2-1
clone size: few
V gene: TRBV7-9
CDR3 protein: CASSLALAGTYNEQFF
CDR3 DNA: TGTGCCAGCAGCTTAGCTCTAGCGGGTACCTACAATGAGCAGTTCTTC

D gene: TRBD1
J gene: TRBJ2-3
clone size: many
V gene: TRBV5-1
CDR3 protein: CASSLQGARTDTQYF
CDR3 DNA: TGCGCCAGCAGTCTACAGGGGGCGCGCACAGATACGCAGTATTTT

D gene: TRBD1
J gene: TRBJ2-7
clone size: -
V gene: TRBV5-5
CDR3 protein: CASSLGTGPYEQYF
CDR3 DNA: TGTGCCAGCAGCTTGGGGACAGGACCCTACGAGCAGTACTTC

D gene: -
J gene: TRBJ2-1
clone size: -
V gene: TRBV18
CDR3 protein: CASTPTDRSYNEQFF
CDR3 DNA: TGTGCCAGCACCCCGACAGACAGGTCCTACAATGAGCAGTTCTTC

D gene: TRBD2
J gene: TRBJ2-1
clone size: -
V gene: TRBV24-1
CDR3 protein: CATSLPGRGLQNEQFF
CDR3 DNA: TGTGCCACCAGTCTGCCCGGGCGGGGACTACAGAATGAGCAGTTCTTC

D gene: TRBD2
J gene: TRBJ2-1
clone size: -
V gene: TRBV9
CDR3 protein: CASSVLGLAGSYNEQFF
CDR3 DNA: TGTGCCAGCAGCGTATTAGGACTAGCGGGGTCATACAATGAGCAGTTCTTC

D gene: TRBD2
J gene: TRBJ2-1
clone size: few
V gene: TRBV11-2
CDR3 protein: CASSQKRERLSYNEQFF
CDR3 DNA: TGTGCCAGCAGCCAGAAGCGGGAGCGGCTCTCCTACAATGAGCAGTTCTTC

D gene: -
J gene: TRBJ2-1
clone size: -
V gene: TRBV7-9
CDR3 protein: CASSLVGDNNEQFF
CDR3 DNA: TGTGCCAGCAGCTTAGTGGGGGACAACAATGAGCAGTTCTTC

D gene: TRBD1
J gene: TRBJ1-2
clone size: -
V gene: TRBV4-3
CDR3 protein: CASSQVQGAGGYTF
CDR3 DNA: TGCGCCAGCAGCCAAGTACAGGGGGCGGGCGGCTACACCTTC

D gene: TRBD1
J gene: TRBJ1-2
clone size: -
V gene: TRBV5-4
CDR3 protein: CASSTDRRGYTF
CDR3 DNA: TGTGCCAGCAGCACGGACAGGCGGGGCTACACCTTC

D gene: TRBD2
J gene: TRBJ2-7
clone size: -
V gene: TRBV7-2
CDR3 protein: CASSLGTSGIYEQYF
CDR3 DNA: TGTGCCAGCAGCTTAGGCACTAGCGGAATTTACGAGCAGTACTTC

D gene: -
J gene: TRBJ2-1
clone size: -
V gene: TRBV20-1
CDR3 protein: CSASSARRDEQFF
CDR3 DNA: TGCAGTGCTAGTTCGGCCAGGCGGGATGAGCAGTTCTTC

D gene: TRBD1
J gene: TRBJ1-4
clone size: -
V gene: TRBV19
CDR3 protein: CASSTGQGREKLFF
CDR3 DNA: TGTGCCAGTAGTACTGGACAGGGAAGGGAAAAACTGTTTTTT